Here is one T cell receptor beta chain with its context. This record comes from a study of tumor-infiltrating lymphocytes in oesophageal squamous cell carcinoma. J gave up 2 bases and V 2 bases, and 4 bases lay outside the gene matches. The CDR3 loop spans 15 amino acids. Germline V gives CDR1 SGHVS, CDR2 FQNEAQ. TCRdb called the PCR reads again in MiXCR, with one record for every CDR3 protein. The sample gives about 12,000 distinct CDR3 sequences, roughly three fifths of which show up once; less than 55% is in the top ten. The chain couples TRBV7-8 to TRBJ2-3; TRBD2 matches 7 bases. This TCR was recovered from a female donor with esophageal squamous cell carcinoma. Sequenced sample: esophageal tumor tissue. CDR3 loop: CASSLLAANTDTQYF. The CDR3 coding sequence is TGTGCCAGCAGCTTACTAGCGGCAAACACAGATACGCAGTATTTT. The full variable domain, completed using reference TRBV7-8 and TRBJ2-3, is GAGVSQSPRYKVAKRGQDVALRCDPISGHVSLFWYQQALGQGPEFLTYFQNEAQLDKSGLPSDRFFAERPEGSVSTLKIQRTQQEDSAVYLCASSLLAANTDTQYFGPGTRLTVL.